A selection of T cell receptor beta chains follows, all from one sample in a study of T-cell memory formation after mild COVID-19. TCRdb redid the calling of the 5' RACE reads with MiXCR, one entry per CDR3 protein. The sample yields 350,000 to 500,000 distinct CDR3 sequences, about 22% seen once. Material: PBMCs or a T cell subset sorted from them (not recorded which). These receptor sequences come from an adult woman who had mild COVID-19 (a few samples of this study predate the infection). Cell type and time point are not known. Each CDR3 is given with its conserved first and last residue. D genes are given only for firm matches. Where a row states a size, it is once, few, many or the class of an expanded clone; other rows omit it.

few	TRBV5-1	14	-	TRBJ1-1	TGCGCCAGCAGCCGCGGGGGGGCGAACACTGAAGCTTTCTTT	CASSRGGANTEAFF
few	TRBV30	14	TRBD2	TRBJ2-3	TGTGCCTGGAGTATAGGACTAGCTGGTCGTACGCAGTATTTT	CAWSIGLAGRTQYF
few	TRBV29-1	13	TRBD1	TRBJ1-3	TGCAGCGTTCAACAGGGGGCTGGAAACACCATATATTTT	CSVQQGAGNTIYF
-	TRBV6-5	15	-	TRBJ1-3	TGTGCCAGCAGTTACTCGGAGGGGCAGGGAAACACCATATATTTT	CASSYSEGQGNTIYF
-	TRBV29-1	14	TRBD2	TRBJ2-7	TGCAGCGTGGGATTTAGCGGGGGGCCTTACGAGCAGTACTTC	CSVGFSGGPYEQYF
many	TRBV7-9	12	-	TRBJ2-7	TGTGCCAGCAGCTGGGACTTCTACGAGCAGTACTTC	CASSWDFYEQYF
few	TRBV12-3/TRBV12-4	12	-	TRBJ2-7	TGTGCCAGCAGTTTAGGTGTCGCCGAGCAGTACTTC	CASSLGVAEQYF
-	TRBV9	13	-	TRBJ2-7	TGTGCCAGCAGCGTGGACAGAGCCTACGAGCAGTACTTC	CASSVDRAYEQYF
-	TRBV19	14	-	TRBJ1-2	TGTGCCAGTAGTCATGCAGGGGCCATCTATGGCTACACCTTC	CASSHAGAIYGYTF
-	TRBV12-3/TRBV12-4	16	-	TRBJ2-1	TGTGCCAGCAGTCAGGGGGGGGGGGCGCCGGGAAATGAGCAGTTCTTC	CASSQGGGAPGNEQFF
-	TRBV12-3/TRBV12-4	14	-	TRBJ2-1	TGTGCCAGCAGTTTAAAAGGGACCGTCGATGAGCAGTTCTTC	CASSLKGTVDEQFF
few	TRBV11-2	13	-	TRBJ2-7	TGTGCCAGCAGCTCGGGCCCGGAGCCCGGGCAGTACTTC	CASSSGPEPGQYF
-	TRBV4-1	15	TRBD1	TRBJ2-5	TGCGCCAGCAGCCAGCTTGGGACAGTACAAGAGACCCAGTACTTC	CASSQLGTVQETQYF
-	TRBV6-1	11	-	TRBJ1-5	TGTGCCAGCAGTCAGACGCGGGGGCAGCATTTT	CASSQTRGQHF
-	TRBV12-3/TRBV12-4	11	-	TRBJ1-1	TGTGCCAGCACCCGACAGACTGAAGCTTTCTTT	CASTRQTEAFF
-	TRBV24-1	14	-	TRBJ2-7	TGTGCCACCAGTCCCTCAGGGGGGGGCTACGAGCAGTACTTC	CATSPSGGGYEQYF
few	TRBV29-1	15	TRBD2	TRBJ2-3	TGCAGCGGGGGACTAGCGGGGGTTGGCACAGATACGCAGTATTTT	CSGGLAGVGTDTQYF
-	TRBV5-1	14	-	TRBJ1-6	TGCGCCAGCCGAACAGAGCCCTATAATTCACCCCTCCACTTT	CASRTEPYNSPLHF
few	TRBV11-2	18	-	TRBJ1-6	TGTGCCAGCAGCTTAGATGGCGGAGGGGGGCCTTATAATTCACCCCTCCACTTT	CASSLDGGGGPYNSPLHF
-	TRBV7-2	13	-	TRBJ1-5	TGTGCCAGCAGCTTAGGGGAAGTAGCGCCCCAGCATTTT	CASSLGEVAPQHF
-	TRBV7-2	16	TRBD2	TRBJ2-3	TGTGCCAGCAGCATAATAGCGGGGGGGGACACAGATACGCAGTATTTT	CASSIIAGGDTDTQYF
many	TRBV7-2	13	-	TRBJ2-5	TGTGCCAGCAGTCTGGCTAGCGACGAGACCCAGTACTTC	CASSLASDETQYF
-	TRBV5-1	15	-	TRBJ2-6	TGCGCCAGCAGCGGGGAGGTAACTGGGGCCAACGTCCTGACTTTC	CASSGEVTGANVLTF
-	TRBV24-1	13	-	TRBJ2-7	TGTGCCACCAGTGATGGGGGCGGCCGGGAGCAGTACTTC	CATSDGGGREQYF
-	TRBV12-3/TRBV12-4	11	-	TRBJ2-1	TGTGCCAGCAGTTTTTTTGATGAGCAGTTCTTC	CASSFFDEQFF
few	TRBV7-9	14	-	TRBJ2-7	TGTGCCAGCAGCCCCAGGACGGATCCCTACGAGCAGTACTTC	CASSPRTDPYEQYF
few	TRBV21-1	19	-	TRBJ1-2	TGTGCCAGCAGCAAAGCCCAGGGAAGGTGCACCCCGGGTTCCTATGGCTACACCTTC	CASSKAQGRCTPGSYGYTF
-	TRBV5-1	16	-	TRBJ2-3	TGCGCCAGCAGCAACGGTGGTAGGGTTGGCACAGATACGCAGTATTTT	CASSNGGRVGTDTQYF
-	TRBV4-2	13	-	TRBJ2-5	TGTGCCAGCAGCCAAGATTTGGGAAAGACCCAGTACTTC	CASSQDLGKTQYF
-	TRBV6-6	12	TRBD2	TRBJ2-1	TGTGCCAGCGAAGCGGGAAACAATGAGCAGTTCTTC	CASEAGNNEQFF
-	TRBV6-1	16	TRBD1	TRBJ2-7	TGTGCCAGCAGTGCATACGGGACAGGGGGCGGCTACGAGCAGTACTTC	CASSAYGTGGGYEQYF
-	TRBV6-2/TRBV6-3	13	TRBD1	TRBJ2-7	TGTGCCACTCGCGGGACAGGGACCTACGAGCAGTACTTC	CATRGTGTYEQYF
-	TRBV20-1	15	TRBD1	TRBJ1-1	TGCAGTGCTGGGGCAACGACAGGGCGATACACTGAAGCTTTCTTT	CSAGATTGRYTEAFF
few	TRBV5-1	11	-	TRBJ2-1	TGCGCCTCCACAGAGTCGGATGAGCAGTTCTTC	CASTESDEQFF
few	TRBV29-1	12	-	TRBJ2-1	TGCAGCGTTGGTCAGGGAGACTTCGTGCAGTTCTTC	CSVGQGDFVQFF
-	TRBV12-5	12	-	TRBJ2-7	TGTGCTAGTGGTTTGGAGTTGGCTGAGCAGTACTTC	CASGLELAEQYF
-	TRBV5-1	15	TRBD2	TRBJ2-2	TGCGCCAGCAGCTTGACTAGCGGGTACGACGGGGAGCTGTTTTTT	CASSLTSGYDGELFF
-	TRBV4-2	15	TRBD1	TRBJ1-6	TGTGCCAGCAGCCAACCGGACAGGGACAATTCACCCCTCCACTTT	CASSQPDRDNSPLHF
-	TRBV6-6	14	-	TRBJ2-7	TGTGCCAGCAGTTACGGGCAGGGGCGCCGGGAGCAGTACTTC	CASSYGQGRREQYF
-	TRBV29-1	12	TRBD1	TRBJ1-3	TGCAGCGTCTCGACAGGGGTGAACACCATATATTTT	CSVSTGVNTIYF
few	TRBV19	17	TRBD2	TRBJ2-7	TGTGCCAGTAGTAGGAGACTAGCGGGGGAATTACCCTACGAGCAGTACTTC	CASSRRLAGELPYEQYF
few	TRBV29-1	15	TRBD1	TRBJ2-3	TGCAGCGTTGCTCCGGGACAGGGGATTAGAGATACGCAGTATTTT	CSVAPGQGIRDTQYF
few	TRBV20-1	11	-	TRBJ2-5	TGCAGTGCTAGGCCACAAGAGACCCAGTACTTC	CSARPQETQYF
few	TRBV4-1	18	TRBD1	TRBJ1-1	TGCGCCAGCAGCCCGGGGCAGGGGGCCCAACCCGTGAACACTGAAGCTTTCTTT	CASSPGQGAQPVNTEAFF
-	TRBV5-4	15	TRBD1	TRBJ1-1	TGTGCCAGCAGCGGGGTGGGGACAGAGAACACTGAAGCTTTCTTT	CASSGVGTENTEAFF
-	TRBV5-1	15	-	TRBJ2-7	TGCGCCAGCAGCTTGGAAGGAACAAGGTCCTACGAGCAGTACTTC	CASSLEGTRSYEQYF
few	TRBV7-9	16	TRBD2	TRBJ2-7	TGTGCCAGCAGCTTAGGTCCAGCGGGAGGTTGGTACGAGCAGTACTTC	CASSLGPAGGWYEQYF
-	TRBV4-3	15	-	TRBJ1-1	TGCGCCAGCAGCCAAGCTCCCGGGGGCCGAACTGAAGCTTTCTTT	CASSQAPGGRTEAFF
-	TRBV4-3	16	-	TRBJ1-1	TGCGCCAGCAGCCCCTCAGACGGATACATGAACACTGAAGCTTTCTTT	CASSPSDGYMNTEAFF
-	TRBV29-1	14	TRBD1	TRBJ2-7	TGCAGCGTTGAATCCGGACAGGGGGCCTACGAGCAGTACTTC	CSVESGQGAYEQYF
-	TRBV4-3	15	TRBD2	TRBJ2-7	TGCGCCAGCAGCCAAGGGACTAGCGGGTTCGACGAGCAGTACTTC	CASSQGTSGFDEQYF
few	TRBV5-1	12	-	TRBJ2-1	TGCGCCAGCAGGGCGGAGGGCAATGAGCAGTTCTTC	CASRAEGNEQFF
few	TRBV12-3/TRBV12-4	14	-	TRBJ1-2	TGTGCCAGCAGTTTAGACAGGGTTAACTATGGCTACACCTTC	CASSLDRVNYGYTF
-	TRBV5-1	14	-	TRBJ1-1	TGCGCCAGCAGCTTGAACCCAGGGCCCACTGAAGCTTTCTTT	CASSLNPGPTEAFF
few	TRBV12-3/TRBV12-4	15	TRBD1	TRBJ2-3	TGTGCCAGCAGTGTACAGGGGACGTCCACAGATACGCAGTATTTT	CASSVQGTSTDTQYF
-	TRBV24-1	12	-	TRBJ1-1	TGTGCCACCAGTGAATGGGGTACTGAAGCTTTCTTT	CATSEWGTEAFF
-	TRBV6-5	16	-	TRBJ2-2	TGTGCCAGCAGTTACGCTGGAAGCTGGAACACCGGGGAGCTGTTTTTT	CASSYAGSWNTGELFF
-	TRBV5-1	15	-	TRBJ1-2	TGCGCCAGCAGCTTGGGCCCGGGAAAGAACTATGGCTACACCTTC	CASSLGPGKNYGYTF
-	TRBV3-1	16	-	TRBJ2-3	TGTGCCAGCAGCGAGACTATGGGACCTAGCACAGATACGCAGTATTTT	CASSETMGPSTDTQYF
-	TRBV7-9	15	-	TRBJ2-2	TGTGCCAGCAGCTTTATGCAGGGCAACACCGGGGAGCTGTTTTTT	CASSFMQGNTGELFF